A selection of T cell receptor beta chains follows, all from one sample in a study of T-cell memory formation after mild COVID-19. TCRdb reprocessed the 5' RACE reads via MiXCR and lists one record per CDR3 protein. Altogether 550,000 to 700,000 distinct CDR3 sequences are present, 17% being singletons, with the ten largest covering 8.1%. Sequencing was done on a sample of PBMCs or a T cell subset sorted from them (not recorded which). These TCRs come from an adult woman who had mild COVID-19 (a few samples of this study predate the infection). Cell type and time point are not known. CDR3s include the opening cysteine and the closing phenylalanine or tryptophan. A D gene is named only where the DNA matches it firmly. Where a row states a size, it is once, few, many or the class of an expanded clone; other rows omit it.

CDR3aa: CASGDGQAGYEKLFF
CDR3nt: TGTGCCAGCGGGGATGGACAGGCGGGTTATGAAAAACTGTTTTTT
d_gene: TRBD1
v_gene: TRBV6-6
abundance: few
j_gene: TRBJ1-4

CDR3aa: CASSLPGQPYEQYF
CDR3nt: TGTGCCAGCAGCCTCCCGGGACAGCCCTACGAGCAGTACTTC
d_gene: TRBD1
v_gene: TRBV6-2/TRBV6-3
abundance: .
j_gene: TRBJ2-7

CDR3aa: CASSPTGGAGNEQFF
CDR3nt: TGTGCCAGCAGTCCTACCGGGGGGGCTGGCAATGAGCAGTTCTTC
d_gene: TRBD2
v_gene: TRBV12-3/TRBV12-4
abundance: few
j_gene: TRBJ2-1

CDR3aa: CASSPQSGGNTIYF
CDR3nt: TGTGCCAGCAGTCCCCAATCAGGGGGAAACACCATATATTTT
d_gene: .
v_gene: TRBV6-5
abundance: few
j_gene: TRBJ1-3

CDR3aa: CASSGYGNTEAFF
CDR3nt: TGCGCCAGCAGCGGTTATGGGAACACTGAAGCTTTCTTT
d_gene: .
v_gene: TRBV5-1
abundance: .
j_gene: TRBJ1-1

CDR3aa: CASSHGLAGLSSYNEQFF
CDR3nt: TGTGCCAGCAGCCACGGACTAGCGGGACTGAGCTCCTACAATGAGCAGTTCTTC
d_gene: TRBD2
v_gene: TRBV7-9
abundance: .
j_gene: TRBJ2-1

CDR3aa: CASSGGSDYSSYEQYF
CDR3nt: TGCGCCAGCAGCGGGGGATCCGATTACAGCTCCTACGAGCAGTACTTC
d_gene: .
v_gene: TRBV5-1
abundance: .
j_gene: TRBJ2-7

CDR3aa: CASSQDGSGRTNTQYF
CDR3nt: TGTGCCAGCAGCCAAGATGGTAGCGGGAGGACGAATACGCAGTATTTT
d_gene: TRBD2
v_gene: TRBV4-2
abundance: .
j_gene: TRBJ2-3

CDR3aa: CASSQGLATEQYF
CDR3nt: TGTGCCAGCAGTCAGGGACTAGCGACCGAGCAGTACTTC
d_gene: TRBD2
v_gene: TRBV27
abundance: .
j_gene: TRBJ2-7

CDR3aa: CASSYTDRAPNGYTF
CDR3nt: TGTGCCAGCAGTTACACCGACAGGGCACCAAATGGCTACACCTTC
d_gene: TRBD1
v_gene: TRBV6-5
abundance: .
j_gene: TRBJ1-2

CDR3aa: CASTSPRLAGGVTDTQYF
CDR3nt: TGTGCCAGCACCTCTCCCCGGCTAGCGGGAGGGGTCACAGATACGCAGTATTTT
d_gene: TRBD2
v_gene: TRBV6-5
abundance: few
j_gene: TRBJ2-3

CDR3aa: CASSLGGVQISNYGYTF
CDR3nt: TGTGCCAGCAGCTTAGGAGGGGTCCAGATTTCTAACTATGGCTACACCTTC
d_gene: .
v_gene: TRBV7-9
abundance: .
j_gene: TRBJ1-2

CDR3aa: CASSPLGTGANTEAFF
CDR3nt: TGCGCCAGCAGCCCTCTAGGGACAGGGGCAAACACTGAAGCTTTCTTT
d_gene: TRBD1
v_gene: TRBV4-1
abundance: few
j_gene: TRBJ1-1

CDR3aa: CASSQKRGGGYEQYF
CDR3nt: TGTGCCAGCAGCCAAAAGCGGGGTGGAGGGTACGAGCAGTACTTC
d_gene: TRBD2
v_gene: TRBV4-2
abundance: .
j_gene: TRBJ2-7

CDR3aa: CASSLVGSWNQETQYF
CDR3nt: TGTGCCAGCAGCTTAGTGGGTTCGTGGAACCAAGAGACCCAGTACTTC
d_gene: .
v_gene: TRBV7-9
abundance: .
j_gene: TRBJ2-5

CDR3aa: CATMPGTATGELFF
CDR3nt: TGCGCCACCATGCCCGGGACAGCCACCGGGGAGCTGTTTTTT
d_gene: TRBD1
v_gene: TRBV5-1
abundance: few
j_gene: TRBJ2-2

CDR3aa: CASSQVGGFQETQYF
CDR3nt: TGCGCCAGCAGCCAAGTCGGGGGGTTTCAAGAGACCCAGTACTTC
d_gene: TRBD2
v_gene: TRBV4-1
abundance: few
j_gene: TRBJ2-5

CDR3aa: CASSPAEYEQYF
CDR3nt: TGTGCCAGCAGTCCGGCGGAGTACGAGCAGTACTTC
d_gene: .
v_gene: TRBV12-3/TRBV12-4
abundance: few
j_gene: TRBJ2-7

CDR3aa: CASNLGGAGAYNEQFF
CDR3nt: TGTGCCAGCAACCTCGGCGGAGCGGGGGCCTACAATGAGCAGTTCTTC
d_gene: TRBD2
v_gene: TRBV7-9
abundance: .
j_gene: TRBJ2-1

CDR3aa: CASSANPSLSYEQYF
CDR3nt: TGTGCCAGCTCCGCGAATCCGTCCCTAAGCTACGAGCAGTACTTC
d_gene: .
v_gene: TRBV19
abundance: .
j_gene: TRBJ2-7

CDR3aa: CASSRLGDTQYF
CDR3nt: TGTGCCAGCAGCCGACTCGGGGATACGCAGTATTTT
d_gene: .
v_gene: TRBV6-5
abundance: .
j_gene: TRBJ2-3

CDR3aa: CSARSVAGTSPLHF
CDR3nt: TGCAGTGCTAGGTCGGTAGCAGGGACATCACCCCTCCACTTT
d_gene: .
v_gene: TRBV20-1
abundance: .
j_gene: TRBJ1-6

CDR3aa: CASGTGVGTEAFF
CDR3nt: TGCGCCAGCGGGACAGGGGTCGGGACTGAAGCTTTCTTT
d_gene: TRBD1
v_gene: TRBV5-1
abundance: few
j_gene: TRBJ1-1

CDR3aa: CASSLFTVSGRATEAFF
CDR3nt: TGTGCCAGCAGTTTATTTACAGTTTCGGGAAGGGCCACTGAAGCTTTCTTT
d_gene: .
v_gene: TRBV27
abundance: .
j_gene: TRBJ1-1